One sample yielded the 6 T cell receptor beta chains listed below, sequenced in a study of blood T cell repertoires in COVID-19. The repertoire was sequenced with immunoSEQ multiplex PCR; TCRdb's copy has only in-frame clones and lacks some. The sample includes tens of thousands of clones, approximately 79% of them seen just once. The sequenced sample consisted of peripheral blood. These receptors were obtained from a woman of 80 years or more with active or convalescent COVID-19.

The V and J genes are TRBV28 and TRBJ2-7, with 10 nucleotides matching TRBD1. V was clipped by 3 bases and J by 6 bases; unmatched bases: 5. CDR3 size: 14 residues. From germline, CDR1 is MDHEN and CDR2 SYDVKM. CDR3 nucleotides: TGTGCCAGCAGTTTTAGGGGACAGGGGCCCGAGCAGTACTTC. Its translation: CASSFRGQGPEQYF.

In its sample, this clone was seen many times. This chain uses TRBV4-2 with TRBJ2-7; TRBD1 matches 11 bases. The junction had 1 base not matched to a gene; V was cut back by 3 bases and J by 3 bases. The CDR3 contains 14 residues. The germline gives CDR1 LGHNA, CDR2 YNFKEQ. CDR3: CASSQGQGDYEQYF. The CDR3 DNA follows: TGTGCCAGCAGCCAGGGACAGGGGGACTACGAGCAGTACTTC.

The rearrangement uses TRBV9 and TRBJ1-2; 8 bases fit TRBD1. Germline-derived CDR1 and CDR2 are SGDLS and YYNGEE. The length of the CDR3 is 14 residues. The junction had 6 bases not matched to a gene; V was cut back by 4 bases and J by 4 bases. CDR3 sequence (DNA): TGTGCCAGCAGCCCGGGACAGGATGCCTATGGCTACACCTTC. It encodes CASSPGQDAYGYTF.

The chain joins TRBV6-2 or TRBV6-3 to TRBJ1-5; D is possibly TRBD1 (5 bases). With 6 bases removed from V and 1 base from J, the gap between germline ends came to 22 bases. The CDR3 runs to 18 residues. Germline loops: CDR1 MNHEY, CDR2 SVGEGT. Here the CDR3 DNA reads TGTGCCAGCAGGCCTTGGTCAAGGGGTCCATTGAGCAATCAGCCCCAGCATTTT. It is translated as CASRPWSRGPLSNQPQHF.

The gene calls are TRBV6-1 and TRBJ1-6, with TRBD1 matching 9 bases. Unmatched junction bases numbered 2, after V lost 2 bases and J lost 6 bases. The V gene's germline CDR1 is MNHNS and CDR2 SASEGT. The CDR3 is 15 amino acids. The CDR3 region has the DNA TGTGCCAGCAGTGAATCGGGACAGGGTAATTCACCCCTCCACTTT. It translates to CASSESGQGNSPLHF.

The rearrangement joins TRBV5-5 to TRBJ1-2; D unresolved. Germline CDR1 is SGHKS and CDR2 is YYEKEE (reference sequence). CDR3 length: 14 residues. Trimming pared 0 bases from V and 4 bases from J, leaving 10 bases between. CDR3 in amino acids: CASSLEYPSYGYTF. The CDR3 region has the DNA TGTGCCAGCAGCTTGGAGTACCCTAGCTATGGCTACACCTTC.